Shown below are 17 T cell receptor beta chains from a single sample sequenced in a study of T cell changes during pregnancy in multiple sclerosis. Only in-frame clones appear in the TCRdb table, and some are missing; sequencing was by immunoSEQ multiplex PCR. The table has 70,000 to 95,000 clones, 93% seen once. Sequenced material: peripheral blood, taken in the second trimester of pregnancy. The receptors stem from a female donor with multiple sclerosis, enrolled in a pregnancy study.

V usage is TRBV18 and J usage is TRBJ1-2, with 8 bases that match TRBD1. The CDR3 has 15 amino acids. With 0 bases clipped from V and 4 bases from J, the junction kept 4 bases outside the gene matches. The germline V gene encodes CDR1 KGHSH and CDR2 LQKENI. The CDR3 loop is CASSPPGQALYGYTF. In DNA, the CDR3 is TGTGCCAGCTCACCACCGGGACAGGCCCTCTATGGCTACACCTTC.

The gene calls are TRBV5-8 and TRBJ1-2, with D perhaps matching TRBD1 (6 bases). The CDR3 has 17 residues. Trimming removed 0 bases from V and 4 bases from J, with 19 bases in between. The germline V gene encodes CDR1 SGHTS and CDR2 YDEGEE. CDR3 in DNA: TGTGCCAGCAGCTTGGTGACCCCAGGGGCCCTAGGCTATGGCTACACCTTC. Residues: CASSLVTPGALGYGYTF.

The genes are TRBV11-2 and TRBJ2-5; D call uncertain. Looked up from germline, CDR1 is SGHAT and CDR2 is FQNNGV. This CDR3 region has 12 residues. V shed 5 bases and J shed 4 bases, with 8 bases lying between them. The CDR3 bases are TGTGCCAGCAGCCAGGCCGGAGAGACCCAGTACTTC. This codes for CASSQAGETQYF.

The rearrangement uses TRBV19 and TRBJ2-3, with 8 positions matching TRBD1. The trim removed 2 bases at V and 0 bases at J, leaving 7 bases unmatched. The V gene's germline CDR1 is LNHDA and CDR2 SQIVND (reference sequence). This CDR3 has 17 residues. The CDR3 region has the DNA TGTGCCAGTAGTATAACCCGGGACAGGCCTAGCACAGATACGCAGTATTTT. Protein product: CASSITRDRPSTDTQYF.

The chain couples TRBV7-8 to TRBJ1-2; D not certain. The V gene lost 4 bases and the J gene lost 3 bases, with 9 bases spanning the gap. The CDR3 covers 13 residues. CDR1 is SGHVS, CDR2 FQNEAQ, per germline. Written as DNA, the CDR3 is TGTGCCAGCAGCTCAGGTAGTGACTATGGCTACACCTTC. It is translated as CASSSGSDYGYTF.

The chain joins TRBV2 to TRBJ1-3; a weak D match, TRBD1 (6 bases). Trimming took off 4 bases at V and 7 bases at J, with 14 bases between the two ends. The CDR3 consists of 14 residues. From germline, CDR1 is SNHLY and CDR2 FYNNEI. The CDR3 DNA is TGTGCCAGCAGTGGGGGACAAGGCCTGAACACCATATATTTT. Residues: CASSGGQGLNTIYF.

This rearrangement joins TRBV7-8 to TRBJ2-1; D may be TRBD2 (5 bases). The CDR3 spans 13 residues. The V gene lost 1 base and the J gene lost 7 bases, with 8 bases spanning the gap. Germline V gene sequence: CDR1 SGHVS, CDR2 FQNEAQ. CDR3 in DNA: TGTGCCAGCAGCTTAGGTGGCGGGAATGAGCAGTTCTTC. Its protein product is CASSLGGGNEQFF.

The chain carries TRBV5-1 and TRBJ1-1; perhaps TRBD1 as D (6 bases). The CDR3 totals 13 residues. Trimming took off 0 bases at V and 4 bases at J, with 7 bases between the two ends. Germline values: CDR1 SGHRS, CDR2 YFSETQ. CDR3 sequence (DNA): TGCGCCAGCAGCTTGGGAGGGGGCACTGAAGCTTTCTTT. Translation: CASSLGGGTEAFF.

The chain is built from TRBV7-9 and TRBJ2-3, with 7 bases lining up with TRBD2. The germline V gene encodes CDR1 SEHNR and CDR2 FQNEAQ (reference sequence). The ends lost 0 bases at V and 2 bases at J; junction bases unmatched: 8. The CDR3 is 17 amino acids. CDR3 DNA sequence: TGTGCCAGCAGCTTAGCTCTAGGGGCGGGGGACACAGATACGCAGTATTTT. Protein sequence: CASSLALGAGDTDTQYF.

The chain has TRBV5-1 and TRBJ2-7; TRBD2 agrees at 14 bases. CDR3 length: 20 residues. After removal of 3 bases from V and 2 bases from J, the junction contained 16 bases not matched to a gene. CDR1 SGHRS and CDR2 YFSETQ come from the germline V gene. The CDR3 reads CASSSQRRGTSGGGTYEQYF. DNA for the CDR3: TGCGCCAGCAGCTCGCAACGGAGAGGGACTAGCGGGGGAGGGACCTACGAGCAGTACTTC. Filled out from reference TRBV5-1 and TRBJ2-7, the complete variable domain reads KAGVTQTPRYLIKTRGQQVTLSCSPISGHRSVSWYQQTPGQGLQFLFEYFSETQRNKGNFPGRFSGRQFSNSRSEMNVSTLELGDSALYLCASSSQRRGTSGGGTYEQYFGPGTRLTVT.

This chain uses TRBV6-4 with TRBJ1-2, with D unresolved. The CDR3 sequence is 17 residues long. Trimming cost V 7 bases and J 1 base, with 22 bases left between them. Germline assignment: CDR1 MRHNA and CDR2 SNTAGT. CDR3 amino acids: CASKPDEGRLLNYGYTF. As DNA, the CDR3 is TGTGCCAGCAAGCCGGATGAAGGGAGGCTGCTTAACTATGGCTACACCTTC.

V gene TRBV2 combines with J gene TRBJ2-1; D perhaps matches TRBD1 (6 bases). The CDR3 spans 15 residues. Trimming left V 8 bases short and J 4 bases short, with 18 bases between. Germline V gene sequence: CDR1 SNHLY, CDR2 FYNNEI. CDR3 protein: CASSVQGRSYNEQFF. CDR3 coding DNA: TGTGCCAGCTCTGTACAGGGACGGTCGTACAATGAGCAGTTCTTC.

The genes are TRBV7-2 and TRBJ2-7; 11 bases align to TRBD2. Losses at the gene ends were 2 bases for V and 2 bases for J; bases not matched to a gene: 5. Germline V gene sequence: CDR1 SGHTA, CDR2 FQGNSA. This CDR3 has 16 residues. DNA of the CDR3: TGTGCCAGCAGCTTAATGGGACTAGCGGCCCCCTACGAGCAGTACTTC. Amino acid sequence: CASSLMGLAAPYEQYF.

The chain joins TRBV6-5 to TRBJ2-7; the D is unclear. Trimming pared 5 bases from V and 2 bases from J, leaving 7 bases between. The CDR3 covers 12 residues. Germline CDR1 is MNHEY and CDR2 is SVGAGI. CDR3 in amino acids: CASSGHTYEQYF. CDR3 nucleotides: TGTGCCAGCAGTGGCCATACCTACGAGCAGTACTTC.

This chain links TRBV27 with TRBJ2-5, with D possibly matching TRBD2 (6 bases). CDR1 is MNHEY and CDR2 is SMNVEV in the germline V gene (reference sequence). Trimming stripped 1 base from V and 2 bases from J, with 8 bases between. The CDR3 runs to 14 residues. Here the CDR3 reads CASSLWAGQETQYF. DNA of the CDR3: TGTGCCAGCAGTTTATGGGCGGGGCAAGAGACCCAGTACTTC.

This clone was detected only a few times. This chain links TRBV15 with TRBJ2-2; D is unclear. The CDR3 is 14 residues long. CDR1 is LNHNV, CDR2 YYDKDF, per germline (reference sequence). V lost 0 bases and J 6 bases, leaving 8 bases between the germline ends. CDR3 DNA sequence: TGTGCCACCAGCAGAGATAAGAGTTCCGGGGAGCTGTTTTTT. Its protein product is CATSRDKSSGELFF.

V gene TRBV5-4 combines with J gene TRBJ1-4; D is ambiguous. V shed 0 bases and J shed 11 bases, with 14 bases lying between them. CDR1 SGHNT and CDR2 YYREEE come from the germline V gene (reference sequence). The CDR3 has 14 amino acids. The CDR3 nucleotides are TGTGCCAGCAGCTTGGATGGAGGATTGAGGAAACTGTTTTTT. It codes for CASSLDGGLRKLFF.